The T cell receptor beta chain described here comes from a study of patients and donors after allogeneic stem cell transplantation. In its sample, this clonotype was seen a few times. The CDR3 is 14 amino acids. The germline V gene has CDR1 LNHDA and CDR2 SQIVND (reference sequence). V was clipped by 7 bases and J by 2 bases, with 14 bases between them. TCRdb recomputed calls from the RT-PCR reads with MiXCR, one row per CDR3 protein. The top ten hold about 6% of the sample, which has about a million distinct CDR3 sequences, about 20% seen once. This sequence joins TRBV19 and TRBJ1-2; a possible D gene is TRBD1 (6 bases). The sequenced sample consisted of blood, either unsorted or a sorted T cell fraction (not recorded which). The receptor comes from a human donor who was either an allogeneic HSCT recipient or a stem cell or donor lymphocyte infusion donor (not recorded which). It is not recorded whose cells these are; they may come from a transplant donor. CDR3 coding DNA: TGTGCCAGTACCGGACAGTCTACCAACTATGGCTACACCTTC. This encodes CASTGQSTNYGYTF.